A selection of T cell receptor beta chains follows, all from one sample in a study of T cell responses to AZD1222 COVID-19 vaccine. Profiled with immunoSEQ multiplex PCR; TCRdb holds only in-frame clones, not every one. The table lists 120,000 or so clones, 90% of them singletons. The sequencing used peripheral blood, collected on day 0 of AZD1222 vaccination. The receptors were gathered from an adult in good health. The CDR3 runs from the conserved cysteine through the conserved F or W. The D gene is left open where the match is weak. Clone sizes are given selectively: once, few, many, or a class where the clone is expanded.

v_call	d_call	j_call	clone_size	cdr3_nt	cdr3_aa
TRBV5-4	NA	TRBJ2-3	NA	TGTGCCAGCAGCTCGGGTGCTTGGGACCTAACGACAGATACGCAGTATTTT	CASSSGAWDLTTDTQYF
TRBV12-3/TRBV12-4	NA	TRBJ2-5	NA	TGTGCCAGCAGTTTAAACGGACAGACCCAGTACTTC	CASSLNGQTQYF
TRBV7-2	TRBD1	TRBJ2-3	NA	TGTGCCAGCAGTTGGACAGGGGGTTCGACAGATACGCAGTATTTT	CASSWTGGSTDTQYF
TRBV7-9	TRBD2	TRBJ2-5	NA	TGTGCCAGCAGCCCAGTGGGGGGGGCTAGCGGGTACCAAGAGACCCAGTACTTC	CASSPVGGASGYQETQYF
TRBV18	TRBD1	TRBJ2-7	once	TGTGCCAGCTCCCCACCCGGACAGGGGACCTACGAGCAGTACTTC	CASSPPGQGTYEQYF
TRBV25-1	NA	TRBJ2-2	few	TGTGCCAGCAGTGAATCGGTACAAAGGATGACCGGGGAGCTGTTTTTT	CASSESVQRMTGELFF
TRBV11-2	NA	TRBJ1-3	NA	TGTGCCAGCAGCTTAGTCGGGGGAGGAAACACCATATATTTT	CASSLVGGGNTIYF
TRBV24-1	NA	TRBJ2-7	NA	TGTGCCACCAGCCCGTCGGGGGCCTACGAGCAGTACTTC	CATSPSGAYEQYF
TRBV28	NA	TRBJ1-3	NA	TGTGCCTGGGGGGGTACATCTGGAAACACCATATATTTT	CAWGGTSGNTIYF
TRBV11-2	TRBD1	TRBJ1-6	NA	TGTGCCAGCAGCTTCAGGGGGCGTAATTCACCCCTCCACTTT	CASSFRGRNSPLHF
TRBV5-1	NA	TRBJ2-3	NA	TGCGCCAGCAGCCGGGAGCAGGGGTCAGATACGCAGTATTTT	CASSREQGSDTQYF
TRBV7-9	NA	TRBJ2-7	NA	TGTGCCAGCAGCTCCCACTCTAGCGAGCAGTACTTC	CASSSHSSEQYF
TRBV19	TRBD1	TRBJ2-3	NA	TGTGCCAGTAGCCCCTCGGCGGGACAGGGCACAGATACGCAGTATTTT	CASSPSAGQGTDTQYF
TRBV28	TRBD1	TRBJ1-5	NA	TGTGCCAGCAGTCCCTCCACAGGGGGCAATCAGCCCCAGCATTTT	CASSPSTGGNQPQHF
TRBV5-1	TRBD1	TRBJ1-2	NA	TGCGCCAGCAGCTTGGTCGGGACAGGGGGCAACTATGGCTACACCTTC	CASSLVGTGGNYGYTF
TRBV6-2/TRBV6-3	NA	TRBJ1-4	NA	TGTGCCAGCAGTTATTCAGGGGTCCGAGAAAAACTGTTTTTT	CASSYSGVREKLFF
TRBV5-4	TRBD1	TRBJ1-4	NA	TGTGCCAGCAAACAGGGGGCAGGGGAAAAACTGTTTTTT	CASKQGAGEKLFF
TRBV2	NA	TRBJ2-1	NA	TGTGCCAGCAGTGAGGAGCTAGCTCGGAATGAGCAGTTCTTC	CASSEELARNEQFF
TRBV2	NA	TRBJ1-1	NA	TGTGCCAGCAGTGGGGAGGGGAGCACTGAAGCTTTCTTT	CASSGEGSTEAFF
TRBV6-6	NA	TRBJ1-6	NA	TGTGCCAGCATTTGGGAAAACGATAATTCACCCCTCCACTTT	CASIWENDNSPLHF
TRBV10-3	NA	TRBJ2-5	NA	TGTGCCATCAGTGAGTTAGGTGCGTCTGGCGGGGACCAGTACTTC	CAISELGASGGDQYF
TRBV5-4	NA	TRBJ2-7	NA	TGTGCCAGCAGCTCACAGGGTAGCGAGCAGTACTTC	CASSSQGSEQYF
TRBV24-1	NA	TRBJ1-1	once	TGTGCCACCAGTGATTCCCGACTGGGGGCGGCCACTGAAGCTTTCTTT	CATSDSRLGAATEAFF
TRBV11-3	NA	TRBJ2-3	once	TGTGCCAGCAGCTTAGAGGGGTTAGACACAGATACGCAGTATTTT	CASSLEGLDTDTQYF
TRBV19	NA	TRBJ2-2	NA	TGTGCCAGTAGTATCGGGGCAAACACCGGGGAGCTGTTTTTT	CASSIGANTGELFF
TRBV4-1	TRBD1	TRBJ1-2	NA	TGCGCCAGCAGCCCGGACCCGGGACAGGGGGCTTTCTATGGCTACACCTTC	CASSPDPGQGAFYGYTF
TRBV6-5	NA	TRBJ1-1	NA	TGTGCCAGCAGGGCCAACACTGAAGCTTTCTTT	CASRANTEAFF
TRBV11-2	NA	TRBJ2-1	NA	TGTGCCAGCAGTTTTCACAGGCCCCGGGCCCCCTACAATGAGCAGTTCTTC	CASSFHRPRAPYNEQFF
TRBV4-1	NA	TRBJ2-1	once	TGCGCCAGCAGCCAACTCGTCGACAAGAATGAGCAGTTCTTC	CASSQLVDKNEQFF
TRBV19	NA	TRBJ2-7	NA	TGTGCCAGTAGTATAGATCCCCGGCAGGGGTCAACCTACGAGCAGTACTTC	CASSIDPRQGSTYEQYF
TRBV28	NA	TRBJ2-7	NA	TGTGCCAGCAGTTTAAGGGCCACAAGCTCCTGGGCCTACGAGCAGTACTTC	CASSLRATSSWAYEQYF
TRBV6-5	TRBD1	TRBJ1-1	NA	TGTGCCAGCAGTTCAGGAGGGGGCGGCACTGAAGCTTTCTTT	CASSSGGGGTEAFF
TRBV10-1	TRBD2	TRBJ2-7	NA	TGCGCCAGCAGTGAGAGCGGGGTCGACGAGCAGTACTTC	CASSESGVDEQYF
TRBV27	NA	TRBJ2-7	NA	TGTGCCAGCAGTCGGATAGGGGACGAGCGGTACTTC	CASSRIGDERYF
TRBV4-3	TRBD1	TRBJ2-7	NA	TGCGCCAGCTCACCAACCGGGACAGGTAAAGACTACGAGCAGTACTTC	CASSPTGTGKDYEQYF
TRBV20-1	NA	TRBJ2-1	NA	TGCAGTGCTATAGATTACAATGAGCAGTTCTTC	CSAIDYNEQFF
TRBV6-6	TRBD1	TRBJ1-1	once	TGTGCCAGCAGTCTGGACAGGGGGCGATCGAACACTGAAGCTTTCTTT	CASSLDRGRSNTEAFF
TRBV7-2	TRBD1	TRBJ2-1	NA	TGTGCCAGCAGCTTATGGGCAGGGGGCGCCGAGCAGTTCTTC	CASSLWAGGAEQFF
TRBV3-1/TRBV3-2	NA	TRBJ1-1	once	TGTGCCAGCAGCCAAGATCGGGGGAACACTGAAGCTTTCTTT	CASSQDRGNTEAFF
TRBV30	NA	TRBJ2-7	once	TGTGCCTGGAGTGTACTTCACGCCTCCTACGAGCAGTACTTC	CAWSVLHASYEQYF
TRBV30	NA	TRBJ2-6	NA	TGTGCCTGGACCCCGGGAGGGGCCAACGTCCTGACTTTC	CAWTPGGANVLTF
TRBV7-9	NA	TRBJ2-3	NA	TGTGCCAGCAGCCTTGGGGCCAGGACAGATACGCAGTATTTT	CASSLGARTDTQYF
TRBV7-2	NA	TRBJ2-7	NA	TGTGCCAGCAGCGAATACAGGAGGGTTGGCTACGAGCAGTACTTC	CASSEYRRVGYEQYF
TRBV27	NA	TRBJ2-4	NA	TGTGCCAGCGAATCAAGGGTGGGAGCCAAAAACATTCAGTACTTC	CASESRVGAKNIQYF
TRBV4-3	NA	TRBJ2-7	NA	TGCGCCAGCAGCCAAGATGGGTGGACCTACGAGCAGTACTTC	CASSQDGWTYEQYF
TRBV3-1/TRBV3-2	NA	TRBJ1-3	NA	TGTGCCAGCAGGTCCTACTCTGGAAACACCATATATTTT	CASRSYSGNTIYF
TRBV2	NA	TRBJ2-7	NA	TGTGCCAGCAGTGAACGCGGCTACGAGCAGTACTTC	CASSERGYEQYF
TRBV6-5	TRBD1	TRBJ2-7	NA	TGTGCCAGCAGTTACTCGACAGGGGGCTCCTACGAGCAGTACTTC	CASSYSTGGSYEQYF
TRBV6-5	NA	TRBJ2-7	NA	TGTGCCAGCAGTACACGGGACTCAAGAGACTACGAGCAGTACTTC	CASSTRDSRDYEQYF
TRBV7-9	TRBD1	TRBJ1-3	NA	TGTGCCAGCAGCTTAGTATCCCCGACAGGGCCCTCTGGAAACACCATATATTTT	CASSLVSPTGPSGNTIYF
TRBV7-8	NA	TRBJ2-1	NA	TGTGCCAGCAGCTTTGACTTCTACAATGAGCAGTTCTTC	CASSFDFYNEQFF
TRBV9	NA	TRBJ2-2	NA	TGTGCCAGCAGCGTAGACCCCGGGGAGCTGTTTTTT	CASSVDPGELFF
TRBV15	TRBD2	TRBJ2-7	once	TGTGCCACCAGCAGGGGACTAGCGGGCTCCTACGAGCAGTACTTC	CATSRGLAGSYEQYF
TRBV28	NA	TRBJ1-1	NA	TGTGCCAGCAGACCCCCGCGAGGGACCACTGAAGCTTTCTTT	CASRPPRGTTEAFF